This T cell receptor (beta chain) is drawn from a study of cytomegalovirus exposure and HLA in healthy donors. Study-level points and caveats: Being productive about 87% or about 30% of the time was typical of most TCR beta V segments in an earlier analysis. Donors belonging to an Asian-associated ancestry cluster reportedly showed fewer N-insertions in productive TCRs than the roughly 670-donor mean, according to what a later analysis found. TCR beta sequences reportedly predicted most subjects' HLA-A and HLA-B alleles accurately. Reports indicated that the classifier achieved high specificity and sensitivity in diagnosing cytomegalovirus status.

Comment on this clone: The antigen remains undetermined.

With V trimmed by 6 bases and J by 7 bases, 9 bases remained unmatched. This CDR3 comprises 14 residues. Per the germline V gene, CDR1 is MNHEY and CDR2 is SMNVEV (reference sequence). PCR used 60 Vbeta primers and 13 Jbeta primers. The assay was immunoSEQ multiplex PCR, and TCRdb's table has in-frame clones only and misses some. This table has roughly 140,000 clones, around 80% appearing once. The specimen was PBMCs. The chain is built from TRBV27 and TRBJ1-5; 7 bases are shared with TRBD1. The receptor was derived from a female donor in good health and CMV-seronegative. CDR3 coding DNA: TGTGCCAGCAGACGTACAGGGGAAGGCCAGCCCCAGCATTTT. Its translation is CASRRTGEGQPQHF.